Listed below are T cell receptor beta chains from one sample, sequenced in a study of OX40 agonist ivuxolimab in advanced cancers. Only in-frame clones appear in the TCRdb table, and some are missing; sequencing was by immunoSEQ multiplex PCR. The sample holds tens of thousands of clones, roughly 87% seen once. The sequencing used CD4+ or CD8+ T cells sorted from blood, collected in a trial of the OX40 agonist ivuxolimab. The receptors shown here come from an adult with an advanced solid tumor such as melanoma, head and neck, liver or kidney cancer. The CDR3 runs from the conserved cysteine through the conserved F or W.

v_gene	j_gene	CDR3aa
TRBV7-2	TRBJ2-5	CASSPQREWGETQYF
TRBV18	TRBJ1-5	CASSPSAPNQPQHF
TRBV7-3	TRBJ1-4	CASSLTALQGEKLFF
TRBV5-1	TRBJ2-3	CASSLGKVGRSADTQYF
TRBV5-4	TRBJ1-1	CASSSRQANTEAFF
TRBV4-2	TRBJ1-6	CASSQEQAYSPLHF
TRBV28	TRBJ1-5	CASSLMGGQNSNQPQHF
TRBV5-3	TRBJ2-7	CARSSKGMTSDSYEQYF
TRBV7-2	TRBJ2-1	CASRGGGSSYNEQFF
TRBV21-1	TRBJ1-2	CASSKAPRGGGYTF
TRBV27	TRBJ1-5	CASTHEQGGQPQHF
TRBV9	TRBJ1-2	CASSMAGEHYGYTF
TRBV10-2	TRBJ1-2	CASSDRVKGSGYTF
TRBV28	TRBJ1-2	CASTLLQVGYGYTF
TRBV7-9	TRBJ1-2	CASSLEIGDYGYTF
TRBV5-1	TRBJ2-7	CASRWGQGAYEQYF
TRBV12-1	TRBJ2-4	CASTRMTGCDKNIQYF
TRBV7-8	TRBJ2-2	CASSLTGGLGELFF
TRBV4-2	TRBJ2-7	CASSQDVGNTYEQYF
TRBV11-3	TRBJ1-1	CASSLDGTNTEAFF
TRBV5-1	TRBJ1-2	CASSGTGQGDGYTF
TRBV5-4	TRBJ2-3	CASSASSGGGTDTQYF
TRBV7-2	TRBJ2-3	CASSFPGQRDTQYF
TRBV5-1	TRBJ1-3	CASSLAGSQLGNTIYF
TRBV28	TRBJ2-5	CASSYGTPRETQYF
TRBV19	TRBJ2-3	CASSPGQGLTDTQYF
TRBV20-1	TRBJ2-7	CSAATTGEQYF
TRBV11-3	TRBJ1-1	CASSPGTKAFF
TRBV15	TRBJ1-1	CATSRGQGNTEAFF
TRBV5-1	TRBJ2-7	CASSRASGGAGEQYF
TRBV19	TRBJ1-1	CASSPGTDYTEAFF
TRBV5-1	TRBJ2-5	CASSSPGSPETQYF
TRBV5-1	TRBJ2-7	CASSPGGTAFRGEQYF